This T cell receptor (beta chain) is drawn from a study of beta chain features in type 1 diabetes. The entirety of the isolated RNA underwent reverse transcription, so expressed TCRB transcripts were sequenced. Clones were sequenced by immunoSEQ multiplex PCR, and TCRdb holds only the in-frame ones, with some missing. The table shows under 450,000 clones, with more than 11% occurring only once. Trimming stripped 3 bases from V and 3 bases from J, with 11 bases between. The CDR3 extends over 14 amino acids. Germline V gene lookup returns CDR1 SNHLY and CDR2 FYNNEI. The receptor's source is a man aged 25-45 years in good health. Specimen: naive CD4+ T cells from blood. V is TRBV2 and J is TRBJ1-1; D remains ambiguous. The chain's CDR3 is CASSDKVLDTEAFF. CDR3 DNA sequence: TGTGCCAGCAGTGATAAGGTCCTAGACACTGAAGCTTTCTTT.